This T cell receptor (beta chain) was recorded in a study of blood T cell repertoires in COVID-19 (dated by TCRdb to the early 2020s). A note on the overall study: The collaborator samples originated in the United States, Italy and Spain and spanned the acute and convalescent phases of COVID-19. The prospective study material was composed of cDNA or gDNA derived from T cells, B-cell-depleted T cells, or PBMCs. Subjects who had been exposed to COVID-19, were actively infected with it, or had recovered from it provided the deeply sampled blood TCRbeta repertoires that made up the dataset. A freely available public database, intended as a resource for researchers studying the immune response to SARS-CoV-2, is where the repertoires were released. The samples were drawn from the first 160 participants of the ongoing ImmuneRACE study and from 950 to 1,500 subjects provided by 6 global collaborators. Nearly every sample came with metadata listing a de-identified subject ID, COVID-19 status, age in years and sex. Where HLA class I and class II types were available, the types were taken from metadata supplied by the sample provider, not from assay-based typing. Beyond this particular receptor, the publication reports: How much clinical and demographic metadata was included differed by source and by participant, and the metadata was provided uncurated.

TCRbeta CDR3 regions were amplified from genomic DNA by means of the immunoSEQ Assay, a bias-controlled multiplex PCR. On the study's bioinformatics: Within the assay, amplification of reference gene primers was used to estimate how many nucleated cells each sample contained. To quantify the absolute abundance of each unique TCRbeta CDR3 rearrangement, sequence reads were collapsed and filtered. For each sample, productive Simpson clonality was calculated by taking the square root of Simpson's diversity index across productive rearrangements. This immuneACCESS table, as held by TCRdb, lists in-frame sequences with V and J called but not all clones. Of the missing ones, under half trace to an unresolved V gene in checked studies; the others have no known cause. V and J calls and clone size are as listed in that table; D and trimming were resolved from the DNA. Counted in this sample were approximately 140,000 clones; approximately 82% of them appeared once. Nearly 15% of the sample lies in the top ten.

Collaborating institutions collected whole blood in K2EDTA tubes following their own protocols. For TCRbeta analysis, collaborator samples were shipped as frozen whole blood, as isolated PBMCs, or as DNA extracted from either sample type. The CDR3 sequence holds 15 residues, the cysteine and phenylalanine included. Only CDR3 DNA remains: 45 bases, in frame from the first base. V is shortened by 3 bases, J by 3 bases, and the region joining them spans 12 bases. CDR1 and CDR2 were assigned from the germline V gene as SGDLS and YYNGEE. As concerns this clone: The antigen it recognizes is unknown. No much larger clonotype is one base removed from it; base qualities were not supplied.

The chain employs TRBV9 and TRBJ1-4; the D gene lacks a confident call. This clonotype was sampled from a human donor with acute or convalescent COVID-19. The donor label of this sample is uncertain. Sequences were obtained from peripheral blood. The DNA reads as follows: TGTGCCAGCAGCGGCGACGGGAGGGCTAATGAAAAACTGTTTTTT. It codes for CASSGDGRANEKLFF.